The entry that follows covers one TCR beta chain sequence. This clonotype was seen at least ten times. Its antigen remains unidentified. No base quality information exists; no much larger clone differs at one position. The sample belongs to a study of response to subunit inactivated influenza vaccine (dated by TCRdb to between 2018 and 2020). Describing the broader study: The study used deep quantitative T cell receptor repertoire profiling to track responses to a trivalent subunit inactivated influenza vaccine.

On the study overall, not on this receptor specifically: The authors suggested that each seasonal influenza vaccination may recruit only a limited number of new T cells.

The method behind the library was RT-PCR. The reads were generated on an Illumina HiSeq 2500. TCRdb reworked the public reads: Q25 trimming with fastp, MiXCR clone assembly, productive beta chains retained. For every CDR3 protein sequence, its rows merge into one entry that carries the most common genes and DNA. Recorded for this sample are about 520,000 distinct CDR3 sequences; around 7.7% of them occurred a single time. The ten largest clones capture around 13% of the sample. The germline V gene (reference sequence) gives CDR1 as DFQATT and CDR2 as SNEGSKA. Including the terminal cysteine and phenylalanine, the CDR3 comprises 15 residues. Only the CDR3 portion is preserved as DNA: 45 bases, with reading frame beginning at the first base. Compared with germline, V lacks 5 bases and J lacks 2 bases; bases without a gene match: 6.

The sequences come from PBMCs from blood, collected less than 30 months after vaccination. The V gene is TRBV20-1 and the J gene is TRBJ2-1; 10 bases in between match TRBD2. This sequence originates from a man aged 50 to 69 who received an inactivated influenza vaccine. Donor details come from another sample of the same person, matched by shared clones. CDR3 sequence: CSAGLAVNTYNEQFF. The DNA sequence is given as TGCAGTGCTGGACTAGCGGTGAATACCTACAATGAGCAGTTCTTC.